A single T cell receptor beta chain is shown here with its context. What it binds is not known. This specimen comes from a study of regulatory T cells in long-lasting Graves disease. Overall study findings and caveats: TRBV28, TRBJ1-2 and TRBJ2-5 emerged as the favored segments in persistent disease. Newly diagnosed Graves' patients exceeded persistent ones in TCR diversity. Among persistent patients, a larger number of public clonotypes were shared (about 2,800) than among newly diagnosed patients (about 950).

Time point: newly diagnosed GD, antithyroid drugs for less than 3 months. PBMC RNA was the source of the TCR library. The V gene lost 6 bases and the J gene lost 3 bases, with 9 bases spanning the gap. In germline, CDR1 is SNHLY, CDR2 FYNNEI. CDR3 length: 14 residues. Arm-PCR of CDR3 regions and iRepertoire HTBI primers were the basis on which TCR beta libraries were built. Via MiXCR, TCRdb re-called the multiplex PCR reads, giving one row per CDR3 protein. The sample lists some 500,000 distinct CDR3 sequences; more than 15% were seen once. The sample also formed part of further work on T cells in Graves' hyperthyroidism and ophthalmopathy. That work states: Subjects aged 18 to 65 presented with newly diagnosed hyperthyroidism of less than 2 months' duration.

The receptor was derived from a woman aged 35 to 60 with Graves disease. The chain has TRBV2 and TRBJ1-6; no definite D call. The sample was peripheral blood mononuclear cells (PBMCs), taken at new diagnosis, from a patient treated with antithyroid drugs. The CDR3 is CASRQNFYNSPLHF. The CDR3 DNA follows: TGTGCCAGCAGGCAAAATTTCTATAATTCACCCCTCCACTTT.